This TCR beta chain originates from a study of T cell repertoires in cytomegalovirus infection. Study results and caveats: What dominated the ex vivo response were HLA-C-restricted CMV-specific TCR beta clonotypes.

This clonotype showed up just a few times. Its antigen is as yet unknown. TCRdb ran MiXCR on the reads and lists one entry per CDR3 protein. The table includes 84,000 or so distinct CDR3 sequences, about half detected once. Specimen: CD8+ T cells from cultured PBMCs, collected from culture after CMV antigen stimulation. This receptor was taken from a human donor in good health (CMV status not recorded). Some clones in this sample may be carry-over from other donors' samples.

CDR3 DNA: TGTGCCAGCAGGGAACAGGGGGCTCGTTATGGCTACACCTTC. Translation: CASREQGARYGYTF. The chain employs TRBV12-3 or TRBV12-4 and TRBJ1-2, with 9 positions matching TRBD1. There are 14 residues in the CDR3. J gave up 5 bases and V 6 bases, and 7 bases lay outside the gene matches.